This TCR beta chain was profiled in a study of blood T cell repertoires in COVID-19. Study overall: The United States, Italy and Spain supplied acute and convalescent COVID-19 samples. From T cells, B-cell-depleted T cells, or PBMCs came the material, which was cDNA or gDNA.

The CDR3 loop spans 16 amino acids. V dropped 0 bases and J dropped 2; count of bases not matched to a gene: 5. Per germline, CDR1 SGHKS and CDR2 YYEKEE (reference sequence). This clone has a handful of counts. Original data processing: The authors estimated nucleated cell counts from reference gene primer amplification. Assay: immunoSEQ multiplex PCR; the TCRdb copy retains only in-frame clones and omits some. V, J and clone size reflect that table, while D and trimming were determined from the DNA. The table shows under 60,000 clones, with roughly 85% occurring only once. The origin of this receptor is a man aged 65 to 85 with acute or convalescent COVID-19. The chain employs TRBV5-5 and TRBJ2-1; 7 nucleotides match TRBD2. Material for sequencing was peripheral blood. CDR3 nucleotides: TGTGCCAGCAGCTTGGACTGGCGGGGGACCTACAATGAGCAGTTCTTC. Its translation is CASSLDWRGTYNEQFF.